A single sample is the source of the 21 T cell receptor beta chains below, sequenced in a study of siplizumab effects on memory and regulatory T cells. TCRdb keeps only in-frame clones here, not all; method: immunoSEQ multiplex PCR. This table holds tens of thousands of clones, around 97% found once. The sample comprised naive CD4+ T cells sorted from blood. These receptor sequences come from a human donor in good health.

As to this clone: Within the sample, other DNA sequences also encode this same CDR3. The rearrangement links TRBV6-5 to TRBJ1-2, with 10 bases that match TRBD1. J was trimmed by 7 bases and V by 0 bases; bases with no gene match: 5. Germline V gene lookup returns CDR1 MNHEY and CDR2 SVGAGI. CDR3 length: 15 amino acids. CDR3: CASSYSRTGGFGYTF. The CDR3, as DNA: TGTGCCAGCAGTTACTCCAGGACAGGGGGTTTTGGCTACACCTTC.

The CDR3 loop is CASSSRLAGNTGELFF. The CDR3 nucleotides read TGTGCCAGCAGCTCACGACTAGCGGGGAACACCGGGGAGCTGTTTTTT. V is TRBV7-9 and J is TRBJ2-2; 10 bases fit TRBD2. J lost 1 base, V lost 4 bases, and 3 bases had no gene match. Per the germline V gene, CDR1 is SEHNR and CDR2 is FQNEAQ (reference sequence). The CDR3 extends over 16 amino acids.

J is TRBJ1-1 and V is TRBV7-3; D is uncertain. In germline, CDR1 is SGHTA, CDR2 FQGTGA. This CDR3 spans 12 amino acids. The V end was cut by 4 bases, the J end by 1 base, with 4 bases between. The CDR3 DNA is TGTGCCAGCAGCTCAGCGAACACTGAAGCTTTCTTT. Amino acid sequence: CASSSANTEAFF.

This clone was recorded once. The V and J genes are TRBV7-3 and TRBJ2-7, with a tentative D call TRBD1 (5 bases). The germline CDR1 and CDR2 sequences are SGHTA and FQGTGA. The CDR3 runs 14 residues. Trimming pared 3 bases from V and 3 bases from J, leaving 12 bases between. The CDR3 DNA reads as TGTGCCAGCAGCTTGAGAGCCGACAGCTACGAGCAGTACTTC. Translation: CASSLRADSYEQYF.

The chain has TRBV5-1 and TRBJ1-1; 9 bases fit TRBD1. Germline V lookup: CDR1 SGHRS, CDR2 YFSETQ. The ends lost 5 bases at V and 4 bases at J; junction bases unmatched: 6. The CDR3 has 14 amino acids. CDR3 DNA sequence: TGCGCCAGCAGATTCGACAGGGGGGGCACTGAAGCTTTCTTT. Translating gives CASRFDRGGTEAFF. The full variable domain, in which reference TRBV5-1 and TRBJ1-1 provide the parts outside the CDR3, is KAGVTQTPRYLIKTRGQQVTLSCSPISGHRSVSWYQQTPGQGLQFLFEYFSETQRNKGNFPGRFSGRQFSNSRSEMNVSTLELGDSALYLCASRFDRGGTEAFFGQGTRLTVV.

This rearrangement joins TRBV9 to TRBJ2-3, with 7 positions matching TRBD2. Germline V lookup: CDR1 SGDLS, CDR2 YYNGEE. The CDR3 loop spans 14 amino acids. The trim removed 4 bases at V and 6 bases at J, leaving 8 bases unmatched. The DNA for the CDR3 is TGTGCCAGCAGCTTGAGGGACTACCGCGATACGCAGTATTTT. Encoded protein: CASSLRDYRDTQYF.

The chain recombines TRBV10-3 with TRBJ2-5; the D is unclear. V lost 3 bases to trimming and J lost 5 bases, with 7 bases between them. The CDR3 runs 12 residues. Germline V lookup: CDR1 ENHRY, CDR2 SYGVKD. The DNA of the CDR3 is TGTGCCATCAGTGACCACCGGGAGACCCAGTACTTC. It translates to CAISDHRETQYF.

The rearrangement links TRBV2 to TRBJ1-6, with D unresolved. Germline CDR1 SNHLY, CDR2 FYNNEI. The CDR3 is 13 residues long. V dropped 8 bases and J dropped 2 bases, with 7 bases sitting between them. CDR3 region: CASRNTYNSPLHF. DNA for the CDR3: TGTGCCAGCCGTAACACCTATAATTCACCCCTCCACTTT. Full variable domain (outside the CDR3, taken from reference TRBV2 and TRBJ1-6): EPEVTQTPSHQVTQMGQEVILRCVPISNHLYFYWYRQILGQKVEFLVSFYNNEISEKSEIFDDQFSVERPDGSNFTLKIRSTKLEDSAMYFCASRNTYNSPLHFGNGTRLTVT.

The chain recombines TRBV5-1 with TRBJ2-2; TRBD2 is a possible D gene (6 bases). The CDR3 runs 15 residues. Germline CDR1 reads SGHRS; CDR2 reads YFSETQ. V lost 1 base and J lost 2, with 9 bases in between. CDR3: CASSLLGGNTGELFF. The CDR3 nucleotides read TGCGCCAGCAGCTTGTTGGGGGGAAACACCGGGGAGCTGTTTTTT.

This chain connects TRBV4-2 to TRBJ2-7; 10 nucleotides line up with TRBD1. This CDR3 has 16 amino acids. CDR1 and CDR2 (germline): LGHNA, YNFKEQ. The trim removed 0 bases at V and 3 bases at J, leaving 5 bases unmatched. CDR3 DNA sequence: TGTGCCAGCAGCCAAGAGGCAGGACAGGGGGTCTACGAGCAGTACTTC. It encodes CASSQEAGQGVYEQYF.

This clone was recorded once. This sequence joins TRBV6-1 and TRBJ2-3; D might be TRBD1 (6 bases). Germline lookup yields CDR1 MNHNS and CDR2 SASEGT. This CDR3 region has 14 residues. The V and J ends lost 2 bases and 6 bases respectively, with 12 bases between them. This CDR3 reads CASSETGSPDTQYF. The CDR3 coding sequence is TGTGCCAGCAGTGAAACAGGGTCGCCGGATACGCAGTATTTT.

This clone showed up just once. The chain recombines TRBV25-1 with TRBJ1-2; the match to TRBD1 covers 7 bases. The V gene's germline CDR1 is MGHDK and CDR2 SYGVNS. This CDR3 is built from 16 residues. V trimming: 2 bases; J trimming: 1 base; junction bases outside the gene matches: 7. The CDR3 nucleotides read TGTGCCAGCAGTGAAGCGAGGGGGACAGATAACTATGGCTACACCTTC. As protein: CASSEARGTDNYGYTF.

V and J are TRBV19 and TRBJ1-2, with 8 bases aligning to TRBD1. Germline V CDR1 and CDR2: LNHDA, SQIVND (reference sequence). There are 13 residues in the CDR3. With V trimmed by 5 bases and J by 7 bases, 6 bases remained unmatched. The CDR3 protein is CASSAPDRAGYTF. In nucleotides, the CDR3 is TGTGCCAGTAGTGCCCCGGACAGGGCTGGCTACACCTTC. Combining the CDR3 with reference TRBV19 and TRBJ1-2 gives the whole variable domain DGGITQSPKYLFRKEGQNVTLSCEQNLNHDAMYWYRQDPGQGLRLIYYSQIVNDFQKGDIAEGYSVSREKKESFPLTVTSAQKNPTAFYLCASSAPDRAGYTFGSGTRLTVV.

The chain joins TRBV6-1 to TRBJ1-5, with D perhaps matching TRBD1 (6 bases). Germline lookup yields CDR1 MNHNS and CDR2 SASEGT. The CDR3 consists of 14 residues. V was clipped by 6 bases and J by 6 bases, with 15 bases between them. CDR3 DNA: TGTGCCAGCAGCGGTGGGGGGCTGGGTCAGCCCCAGCATTTT. This translates into CASSGGGLGQPQHF.

The chain has TRBV10-1 and TRBJ2-5; 9 positions match TRBD2. CDR3 length: 16 amino acids. The V gene's germline CDR1 is WNHNN and CDR2 SYGVQD (reference sequence). V was pared by 1 base and J by 5 bases, with 8 bases of the junction left unmatched. The chain's CDR3 is CASSELRGGDLETQYF. Here the CDR3 DNA reads TGCGCCAGCAGTGAGTTGCGGGGGGGCGATTTGGAGACCCAGTACTTC.

The CDR3 DNA follows: TGTGCCAGCAGCTTACTTCCGGGAAACACCATATATTTT. Translated, it gives CASSLLPGNTIYF. This rearrangement joins TRBV7-9 to TRBJ1-3, with no clear D. Trimming pared 2 bases from V and 4 bases from J, leaving 6 bases between. The CDR3 has 13 amino acids. Germline V lookup: CDR1 SEHNR, CDR2 FQNEAQ (reference sequence).

The chain recombines TRBV7-8 with TRBJ2-2; no clear D. Per the germline V gene, CDR1 is SGHVS and CDR2 is FQNEAQ. With 1 base removed from V and 2 bases from J, the gap between germline ends came to 8 bases. The CDR3 is 15 amino acids. In DNA form, the CDR3 reads TGTGCCAGCAGCTTAGAGGGTATCAACACCGGGGAGCTGTTTTTT. Translation gives CASSLEGINTGELFF.

The chain employs TRBV6-5 and TRBJ1-1; D gene ambiguous. The CDR3 contains 14 residues. Germline CDR1 reads MNHEY; CDR2 reads SVGAGI. Trimming shortened V by 5 bases and J by 2 bases, and 12 bases separated the two germline ends. CDR3: CASSQPAGNTEAFF. The CDR3, as DNA: TGTGCCAGCAGTCAGCCAGCGGGCAACACTGAAGCTTTCTTT.

CDR3 amino acids: CASSDWWDYGYTF. DNA of the CDR3: TGTGCCAGCAGCGATTGGTGGGACTATGGCTACACCTTC. V gene TRBV7-9 combines with J gene TRBJ1-2; no definite D call. The germline CDR1 and CDR2 sequences are SEHNR and FQNEAQ (reference sequence). V was cut by 5 bases and J by 3 bases, with 10 bases left in between. CDR3 length equals 13 residues.

J is TRBJ1-4 and V is TRBV14; D is ambiguous. Germline CDR1 and CDR2: SGHDN and FVKESK. Trimming removed 5 bases from V and 8 bases from J, with 15 bases in between. This CDR3 comprises 14 residues. CDR3 in DNA: TGTGCCAGCAGCTCTGCCACCCTCGGGGAAAAACTGTTTTTT. This codes for CASSSATLGEKLFF.

Concerning this clone: Its ends do not fully match the called genes, so a read error is possible. The V gene is TRBV7-6, the J gene TRBJ1-3, with TRBD1 as a possible D gene (6 bases). The CDR3 is 17 residues long. CDR1 and CDR2 from the germline V gene are SGHVS and FNYEAQ. The CDR3 spells CAGSPQPGHLSGNTIYF. As DNA, the CDR3 is TGTGCCGGCAGCCCCCAACCGGGACACCTCTCTGGAAACACCATATATTTT. Together with reference TRBV7-6 and TRBJ1-3, the CDR3 gives the full variable domain: GAGVSQSPRYKVTKRGQDVALRCDPISGHVSLYWYRQALGQGPEFLTYFNYEAQQDKSGLPNDRFSAERPEGSISTLTIQRTEQRDSAMYRCAGSPQPGHLSGNTIYFGEGSWLTVV.